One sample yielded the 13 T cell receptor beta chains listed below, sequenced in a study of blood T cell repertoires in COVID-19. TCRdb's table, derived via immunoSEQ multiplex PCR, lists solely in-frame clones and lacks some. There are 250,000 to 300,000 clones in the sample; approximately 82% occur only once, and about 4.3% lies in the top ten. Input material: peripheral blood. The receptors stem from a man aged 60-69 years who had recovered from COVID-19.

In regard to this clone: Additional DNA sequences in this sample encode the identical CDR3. The CDR3 here is CASSSTGTGVYEQYF. As DNA, the CDR3 is TGTGCCAGCAGTTCAACAGGGACAGGGGTTTACGAGCAGTACTTC. The V and J genes are TRBV6-5 and TRBJ2-7; TRBD1 agrees at 10 bases. The ends lost 4 bases at V and 4 bases at J; junction bases unmatched: 7. This CDR3 spans 15 amino acids. Germline CDR1 reads MNHEY; CDR2 reads SVGAGI.

This CDR3 is CASSPPGLASEQYF. Here the CDR3 DNA reads TGTGCCAGCAGCCCTCCCGGGCTAGCAAGCGAGCAGTACTTC. The chain combines TRBV7-9 with TRBJ2-7; D may be TRBD2 (5 bases). CDR1 and CDR2 from the germline V gene are SEHNR and FQNEAQ (reference sequence). This CDR3 comprises 14 residues. V lost 5 bases and J 6 bases, leaving 17 bases between the germline ends.

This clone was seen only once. CDR3 nucleotides: TGTGCCAGCAGCCAAAACAGGGGGGTCGGTGGCTACACCTTC. The encoded protein is CASSQNRGVGGYTF. The chain carries TRBV5-4 and TRBJ1-2; 8 nucleotides match TRBD1. J gave up 7 bases and V 4 bases, and 9 bases lay outside the gene matches. Germline values: CDR1 SGHNT, CDR2 YYREEE (reference sequence). The CDR3 runs 14 residues.

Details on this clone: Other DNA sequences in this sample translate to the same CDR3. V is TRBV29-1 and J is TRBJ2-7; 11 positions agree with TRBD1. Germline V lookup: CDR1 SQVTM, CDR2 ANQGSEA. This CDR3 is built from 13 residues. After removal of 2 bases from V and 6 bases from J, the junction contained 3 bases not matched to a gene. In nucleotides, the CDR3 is TGCAGCGTTGAAAGGGACAGGGGGAGCGAGCAGTACTTC. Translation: CSVERDRGSEQYF.

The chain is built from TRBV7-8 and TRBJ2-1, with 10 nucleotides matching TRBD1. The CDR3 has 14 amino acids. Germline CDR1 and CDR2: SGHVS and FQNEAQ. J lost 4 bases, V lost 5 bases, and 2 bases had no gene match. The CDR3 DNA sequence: TGTGCCAGCAGCGGGACAGGGGAATACAATGAGCAGTTCTTC. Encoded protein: CASSGTGEYNEQFF.

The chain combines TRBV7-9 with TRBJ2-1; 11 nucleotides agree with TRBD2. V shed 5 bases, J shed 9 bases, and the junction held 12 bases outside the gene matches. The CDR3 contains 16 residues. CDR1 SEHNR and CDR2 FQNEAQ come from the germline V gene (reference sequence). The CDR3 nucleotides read TGTGCCAGCAGCGGGCCCGGGACTAGCGGCCGTACTGAGCAGTTCTTC. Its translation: CASSGPGTSGRTEQFF.

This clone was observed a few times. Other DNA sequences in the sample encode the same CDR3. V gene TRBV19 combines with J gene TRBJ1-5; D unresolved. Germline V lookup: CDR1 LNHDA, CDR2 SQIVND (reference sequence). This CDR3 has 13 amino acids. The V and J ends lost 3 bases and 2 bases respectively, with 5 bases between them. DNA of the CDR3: TGTGCCAGTAGTATTGGAGGCAATCAGCCCCAGCATTTT. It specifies CASSIGGNQPQHF.

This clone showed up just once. DNA for the CDR3: TGTGCCAGCAGCCAAGGGCGGGGGGGTATCACAGATACGCAGTATTTT. This gives the protein CASSQGRGGITDTQYF. The gene calls are TRBV4-2 and TRBJ2-3; TRBD2 matches at 9 bases. The CDR3 contains 16 residues. The J segment lost 2 bases and the V segment lost 1 base, leaving 4 bases of the junction unmatched. CDR1 is LGHNA and CDR2 is YNFKEQ in the germline V gene.

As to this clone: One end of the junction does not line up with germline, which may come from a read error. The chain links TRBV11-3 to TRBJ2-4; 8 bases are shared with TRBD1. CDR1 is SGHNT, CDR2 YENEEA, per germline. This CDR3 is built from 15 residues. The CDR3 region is CASSLERLNRGQVLF. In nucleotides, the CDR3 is TGTGCCAGCAGCTTAGAAAGGTTAAATCGGGGACAGGTCCTTTTC.

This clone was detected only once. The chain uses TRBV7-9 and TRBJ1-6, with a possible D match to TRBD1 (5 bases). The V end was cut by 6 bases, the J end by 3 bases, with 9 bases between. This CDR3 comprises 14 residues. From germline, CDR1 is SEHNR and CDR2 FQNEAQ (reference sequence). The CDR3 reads CASRGANYNSPLHF. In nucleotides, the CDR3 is TGTGCCAGCAGAGGGGCGAACTATAATTCACCCCTCCACTTT.

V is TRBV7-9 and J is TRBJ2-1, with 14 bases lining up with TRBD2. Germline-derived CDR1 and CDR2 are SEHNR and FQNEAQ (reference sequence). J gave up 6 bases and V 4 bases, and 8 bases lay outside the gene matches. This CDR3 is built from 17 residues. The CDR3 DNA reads TGTGCCAGCAGCTCCCCAGGACTAGCGGGAGGAAGCAATGAGCAGTTCTTC. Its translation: CASSSPGLAGGSNEQFF.

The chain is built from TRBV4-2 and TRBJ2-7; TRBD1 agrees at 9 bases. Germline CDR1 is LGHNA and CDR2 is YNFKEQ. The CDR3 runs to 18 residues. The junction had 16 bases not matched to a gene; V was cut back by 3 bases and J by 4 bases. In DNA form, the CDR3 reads TGTGCCAGCAGCCATCATTACGGGGAGGGACAGGGAGCTTACGAGCAGTACTTC. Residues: CASSHHYGEGQGAYEQYF.

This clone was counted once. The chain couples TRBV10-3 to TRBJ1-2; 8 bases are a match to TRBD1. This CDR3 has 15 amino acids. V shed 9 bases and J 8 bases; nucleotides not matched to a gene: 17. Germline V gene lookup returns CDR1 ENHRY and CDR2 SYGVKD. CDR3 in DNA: TGTGCCATACCTTCCGACCAGGGACAGGTAGTAGGCTACACCTTC. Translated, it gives CAIPSDQGQVVGYTF.